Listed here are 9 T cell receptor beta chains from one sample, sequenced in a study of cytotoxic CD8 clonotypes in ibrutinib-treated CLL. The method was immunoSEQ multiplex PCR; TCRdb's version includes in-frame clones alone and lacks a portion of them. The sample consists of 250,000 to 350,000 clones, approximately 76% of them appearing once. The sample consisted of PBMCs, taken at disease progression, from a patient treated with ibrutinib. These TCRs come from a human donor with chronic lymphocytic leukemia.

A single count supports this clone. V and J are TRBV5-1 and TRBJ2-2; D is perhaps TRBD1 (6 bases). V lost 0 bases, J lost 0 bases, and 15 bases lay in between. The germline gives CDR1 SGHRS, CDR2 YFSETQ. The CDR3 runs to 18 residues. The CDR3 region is CASSLVGQKAANTGELFF. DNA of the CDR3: TGCGCCAGCAGCTTGGTGGGACAAAAAGCGGCGAACACCGGGGAGCTGTTTTTT.

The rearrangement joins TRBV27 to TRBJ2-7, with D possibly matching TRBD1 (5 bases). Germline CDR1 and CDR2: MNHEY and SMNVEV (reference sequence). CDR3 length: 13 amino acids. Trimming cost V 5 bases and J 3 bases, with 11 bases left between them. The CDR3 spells CASSPRVLYEQYF. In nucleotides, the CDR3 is TGTGCCAGCAGTCCCAGGGTCCTCTACGAGCAGTACTTC.

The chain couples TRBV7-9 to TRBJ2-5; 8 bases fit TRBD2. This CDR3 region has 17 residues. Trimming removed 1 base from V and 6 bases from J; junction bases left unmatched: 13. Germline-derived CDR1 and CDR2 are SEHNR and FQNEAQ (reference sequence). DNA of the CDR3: TGTGCCAGCAGCTTAGACGCTCCGCTAGCGGGCTGGAAGACCCAGTACTTC. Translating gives CASSLDAPLAGWKTQYF.

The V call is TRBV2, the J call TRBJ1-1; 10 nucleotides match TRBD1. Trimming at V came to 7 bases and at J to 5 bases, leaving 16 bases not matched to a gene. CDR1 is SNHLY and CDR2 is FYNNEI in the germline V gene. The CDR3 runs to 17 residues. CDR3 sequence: CASNGGTGVGEWTEAFF. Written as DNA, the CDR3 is TGTGCCAGCAATGGTGGGACAGGGGTTGGGGAATGGACTGAAGCTTTCTTT.

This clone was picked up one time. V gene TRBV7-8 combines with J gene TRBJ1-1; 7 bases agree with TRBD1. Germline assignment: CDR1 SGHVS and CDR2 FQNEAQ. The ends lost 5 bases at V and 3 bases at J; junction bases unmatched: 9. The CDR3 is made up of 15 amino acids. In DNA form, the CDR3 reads TGTGCCAGCAGCCCCCTACAGGGGTTGGACACTGAAGCTTTCTTT. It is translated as CASSPLQGLDTEAFF.

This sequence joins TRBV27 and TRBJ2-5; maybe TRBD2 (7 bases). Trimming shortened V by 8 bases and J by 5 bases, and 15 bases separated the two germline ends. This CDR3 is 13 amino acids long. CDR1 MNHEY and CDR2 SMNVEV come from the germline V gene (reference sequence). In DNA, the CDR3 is TGTGCCAGCCCACAGGGAGGGCCGGAGACCCAGTACTTC. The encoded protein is CASPQGGPETQYF.

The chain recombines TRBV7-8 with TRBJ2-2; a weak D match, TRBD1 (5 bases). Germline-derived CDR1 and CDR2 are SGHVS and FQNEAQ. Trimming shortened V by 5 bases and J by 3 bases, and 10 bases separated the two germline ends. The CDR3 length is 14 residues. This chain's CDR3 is CASSRQGYTGELFF. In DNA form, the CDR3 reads TGTGCCAGCAGCCGCCAGGGATACACCGGGGAGCTGTTTTTT. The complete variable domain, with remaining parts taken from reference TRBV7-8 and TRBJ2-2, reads GAGVSQSPRYKVAKRGQDVALRCDPISGHVSLFWYQQALGQGPEFLTYFQNEAQLDKSGLPSDRFFAERPEGSVSTLKIQRTQQEDSAVYLCASSRQGYTGELFFGEGSRLTVL.

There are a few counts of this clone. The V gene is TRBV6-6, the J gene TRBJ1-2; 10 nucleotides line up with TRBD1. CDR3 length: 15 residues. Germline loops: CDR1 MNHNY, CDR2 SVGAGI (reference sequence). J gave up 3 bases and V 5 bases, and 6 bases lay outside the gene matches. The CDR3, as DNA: TGTGCCAGCAGTGGACCAGACAGGGGGCACTATGGCTACACCTTC. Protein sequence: CASSGPDRGHYGYTF.

The CDR3 nucleotides read TGCGCCAGCAGCCAAGGGGGTAACGTCCTGACTTTC. It is translated as CASSQGGNVLTF. This rearrangement joins TRBV4-1 to TRBJ2-6; no firm D call. Trimming left V 1 base short and J 10 bases short, with 5 bases between. The CDR3 spans 12 residues. Germline assignment: CDR1 MGHRA and CDR2 YSYEKL.